This TCR beta chain derives from a study of beta chain features in type 1 diabetes. The V gene's germline CDR1 is KGHSH and CDR2 LQKENI. V lost 3 bases, J lost 2 bases, and 17 bases lay in between. The CDR3 loop spans 17 amino acids. Of the isolated RNA, all was reverse transcribed, and so the sequenced material was expressed TCRB transcripts. Here immunoSEQ multiplex PCR was the method, and the copy in TCRdb shows in-frame clones only, minus some. The sample yields under 900,000 clones, roughly 15% seen once. The rearrangement uses TRBV18 and TRBJ1-5; a possible D gene is TRBD1 (6 bases). Sequencing used naive CD4+ T cells from blood. The receptor was isolated from a woman between 18 and 29 years old in good health. The CDR3 DNA sequence: TGTGCCAGCTCACCTTTGGGGGCGCGTGTTGGCAATCAGCCCCAGCATTTT. As protein: CASSPLGARVGNQPQHF.